This T cell receptor beta chain was captured by sequencing in a study of neurological immune-mediated disorders. General study points: The greatest TCR clonal expansion occurred in HTLV-1-associated myelopathy and the least in multiple sclerosis, which fell below healthy controls. When repertoires were grouped phylogenetically, those of 18 of 34 multiple sclerosis patients fell into one related-CDR3 cluster, a possible signature.

The V gene lost 7 bases and the J gene lost 2 bases, with 15 bases spanning the gap. Germline V gene data show CDR1 as MNHEY and CDR2 as SMNVEV (reference sequence). The CDR3 totals 15 residues. TCRdb re-derived calls from the 5' RACE reads in MiXCR, one entry per CDR3 protein. The sample lists over 60,000 distinct CDR3 sequences; 4% to 6% were seen once. Concerning this clonotype itself: Its target is unknown.

The specimen sequenced was PBMCs. The sequence was obtained from a woman in her 30s with multiple sclerosis. This rearrangement joins TRBV27 to TRBJ1-5, with D unclear. In nucleotides, the CDR3 is TGTGCCAGCACATCGTCGGGTTACGGCAATCAGCCCCAGCATTTT. Protein sequence: CASTSSGYGNQPQHF.